Presented here are 25 T cell receptor beta chains from one specimen sequenced in a study of CD8+CD57+ T cells in acquired aplastic anemia. The TCR beta profiling, which covered VDJ combination and CDR3 sequence, was carried out using genomic DNA as the template. One entry per CDR3 protein results from TCRdb running MiXCR on the reads. The sample has 160,000 or so distinct CDR3 sequences, 40% to 55% seen once. Sequenced patients had shown CD8+CD57+ cell expansion by flow cytometry. Sequenced sample: sorted CD4+, CD8+, or CD8+CD57+ T cells (not recorded which) from PBMCs. These TCRs come from a human donor with aplastic anemia.

The chain carries TRBV6-1 and TRBJ2-7, with a weak D call TRBD1 (6 bases). Looked up from germline, CDR1 is MNHNS and CDR2 is SASEGT. V shed 6 bases and J shed 3 bases, with 15 bases lying between them. The CDR3 has 14 residues. The CDR3 DNA reads as TGTGCCAGCAGCCGGGCAGGGGAAGACTACGAGCAGTACTTC. As protein: CASSRAGEDYEQYF.

This clonotype was counted between two and nine times. The chain combines TRBV9 with TRBJ2-7; D perhaps matches TRBD2 (5 bases). Trimming took 4 bases from V and 4 from J, leaving 9 bases between them. CDR3 length: 12 residues. CDR1 is SGDLS and CDR2 is YYNGEE in the germline V gene. Here the CDR3 reads CASSMRGYEQYV. CDR3 DNA sequence: TGTGCCAGCAGCATGAGAGGGTACGAGCAGTACGTC.

This clonotype came up many times. The V call is TRBV29-1, the J call TRBJ2-3; TRBD2 is a possible D gene (5 bases). Between the trimmed V and J ends, which lost 4 bases and 5 bases, there was a span of 7 bases. Germline-derived CDR1 and CDR2 are SQVTM and ANQGSEA. This CDR3 is 11 amino acids long. In DNA, the CDR3 is TGCAGCGTTGCCGGGAAAGATACGCAGTATTTT. It translates to CSVAGKDTQYF.

This chain uses TRBV20-1 with TRBJ1-6; unclear D gene. Trimming stripped 1 base from V and 7 bases from J, with 5 bases between. This CDR3 has 12 residues. The germline CDR1 and CDR2 sequences are DFQATT and SNEGSKA (reference sequence). The CDR3 nucleotides are TGCAGTGCTAGAGTCAGGAATTCACCCCTCCACTTT. Translated: CSARVRNSPLHF.

The chain combines TRBV5-6 with TRBJ1-2, with 7 bases matching TRBD1. V trimming: 4 bases; J trimming: 10 bases; junction bases outside the gene matches: 4. CDR1 is SGHDT and CDR2 is YYEEEE in the germline V gene. CDR3 length: 11 amino acids. The CDR3 nucleotides are TGTGCCAGCAGCCCGGGACAGACCTACACCTTC. It encodes CASSPGQTYTF.

As concerns this clonotype: One junction end disagrees with the germline gene, perhaps due to a read error. The chain joins TRBV10-2 to TRBJ1-1; 11 bases line up with TRBD1. Germline V gene data show CDR1 as WSHSY and CDR2 as SAAADI. The CDR3 is made up of 14 amino acids. The CDR3 loop is CAISGTGGRAEAFF. CDR3 coding DNA: TGTGCCATCAGTGGGACAGGGGGTCGGGCTGAAGCTTTCTTT.

This clonotype has a handful of counts. The chain links TRBV5-1 to TRBJ2-2; possibly TRBD1 for D (5 bases). The CDR3 consists of 15 residues. From germline, CDR1 is SGHRS and CDR2 YFSETQ. The V end lost 5 bases, the J end lost 4 bases, and 15 bases lay between the germline ends. CDR3: CASSTQGICTGELFF. The CDR3 nucleotides read TGCGCCAGCAGTACCCAGGGAATTTGCACCGGGGAGCTGTTTTTT.

This clonotype was observed once. The rearrangement joins TRBV2 to TRBJ2-7, with 7 bases matching TRBD1. CDR1 and CDR2 (germline): SNHLY, FYNNEI. The CDR3 is made up of 14 amino acids. With 1 base clipped from V and 4 bases from J, the junction kept 4 bases outside the gene matches. This CDR3 reads CASSEDPGGYEQYF. CDR3 sequence (DNA): TGTGCCAGCAGTGAAGACCCAGGGGGTTACGAGCAGTACTTC. The entire variable domain, with the rest obtained from reference TRBV2 and TRBJ2-7, is as follows: EPEVTQTPSHQVTQMGQEVILRCVPISNHLYFYWYRQILGQKVEFLVSFYNNEISEKSEIFDDQFSVERPDGSNFTLKIRSTKLEDSAMYFCASSEDPGGYEQYFGPGTRLTVT.

Concerning this clonotype itself: A much larger clonotype is one base distant, so this may be a read error. V and J are TRBV2 and TRBJ1-3; no firm D call. Germline lookup yields CDR1 SNHLY and CDR2 FYNNEI. The CDR3 totals 16 residues. V lost 2 bases and J lost 0, with 11 bases in between. Here the CDR3 DNA reads TGTGCCAGCAGTGAAACCAGGCCAGGCTCTGGAAACACCATATATTTT. Its protein is CASSETRPGSGNTIYF.

This clonotype was seen a few times. The rearrangement joins TRBV3-1 to TRBJ1-3; 8 bases match TRBD1. CDR3 length equals 16 residues. Losses at the gene ends were 4 bases for V and 0 bases for J; bases not matched to a gene: 5. CDR1 and CDR2 from the germline V gene are LGHDT and YNNKEL (reference sequence). The CDR3 is CASSPTGVSSGNTIYF. CDR3 bases: TGTGCCAGCAGCCCGACAGGGGTCAGCTCTGGAAACACCATATATTTT.

V gene TRBV20-1 combines with J gene TRBJ2-3; 11 bases agree with TRBD2. The CDR3 extends over 16 amino acids. Germline CDR1 and CDR2: DFQATT and SNEGSKA (reference sequence). The trim removed 3 bases at V and 6 bases at J, leaving 11 bases unmatched. The CDR3 DNA reads as TGCAGTGCTAGGGGTTTAGCGGGAGGGATCTGGGATACGCAGTATTTT. Translating it yields CSARGLAGGIWDTQYF.

On this clonotype itself: This sequence may be a read error, since a much larger clone differs from it by one base. This sequence joins TRBV29-1 and TRBJ2-7; 10 bases are a match to TRBD2. Germline CDR1 reads SQVTM; CDR2 reads ANQGSEA. V gave up 4 bases and J gave up 0 bases; unmatched junction bases: 6. CDR3 length: 15 amino acids. As DNA, the CDR3 is TGCAGCGTTGCTCTAGCGGGAGAGAGCTCCTACGAGCAGTACTTC. It codes for CSVALAGESSYEQYF.

This clonotype was counted at least ten times. The chain uses TRBV5-1 and TRBJ2-5, with D tentatively TRBD2 (6 bases). The CDR3 extends over 15 amino acids. V was pared by 4 bases and J by 5 bases, with 18 bases between. CDR1 is SGHRS and CDR2 is YFSETQ in the germline V gene. The DNA of the CDR3 is TGCGCCAGCAGCCCATTTTCGGCAGGGAGGGAGACCCAGTACTTC. This sequence encodes CASSPFSAGRETQYF.

The CDR3 DNA sequence: TGTGCCACCAGCCTAAGGTTGGGCAATCAGCCCCAGCATTTT. This gives the protein CATSLRLGNQPQHF. V usage is TRBV15 and J usage is TRBJ1-5; D gene ambiguous. V lost 5 bases and J 2 bases, leaving 10 bases between the germline ends. The CDR3 is 14 amino acids. Germline lookup yields CDR1 LNHNV and CDR2 YYDKDF (reference sequence). The full variable domain, completed using reference TRBV15 and TRBJ1-5, is DAMVIQNPRYQVTQFGKPVTLSCSQTLNHNVMYWYQQKSSQAPKLLFHYYDKDFNNEADTPDNFQSRRPNTSFCFLDIRSPGLGDTAMYLCATSLRLGNQPQHFGDGTRLSIL.

The rearrangement links TRBV20-1 to TRBJ2-1, with 13 bases identical to TRBD2. Germline assignment: CDR1 DFQATT and CDR2 SNEGSKA (reference sequence). The V and J ends lost 5 bases and 2 bases, in that order; junction bases with no gene match: 6. The CDR3 has 16 residues. The CDR3 region is CSAGRTSGGAYNEQFF. The DNA for the CDR3 is TGCAGTGCTGGTAGGACTAGCGGGGGTGCCTACAATGAGCAGTTCTTC.

The V call is TRBV19, the J call TRBJ2-3; weak D call: TRBD1 (5 bases). This CDR3 has 12 residues. The germline CDR1 and CDR2 sequences are LNHDA and SQIVND (reference sequence). The V end lost 7 bases, the J end lost 6 bases, and 11 bases lay between the germline ends. In nucleotides, the CDR3 is TGTGCCAGTAAGTCTCCAGGGGATACGCAGTATTTT. Translation gives CASKSPGDTQYF.

With regard to this clonotype: A much more abundant neighbour one base away suggests this may be a read error. V and J are TRBV7-3 and TRBJ2-1; 8 bases align to TRBD2. J gave up 2 bases and V 5 bases, and 8 bases lay outside the gene matches. The CDR3 loop spans 16 amino acids. Germline CDR1 and CDR2: SGHTA and FQGTGA. CDR3 DNA: TGTGCCAGCAGCCCCACTAGCGGAGGAGCCTACAATGAGCAGTTCTTC. This codes for CASSPTSGGAYNEQFF.

A remark on this clonotype: A much larger clone differs by one base, so this may be a read error. The J gene is TRBJ2-1, the V gene TRBV11-2; D unclear. Germline V CDR1 and CDR2: SGHAT, FQNNGV. Trimming pared 8 bases from V and 8 bases from J, leaving 16 bases between. This CDR3 spans 13 amino acids. The CDR3 sequence is CASRPNGRDEQFF. The CDR3 region has the DNA TGTGCCAGCCGACCAAATGGTCGAGATGAGCAGTTCTTC.

Judged by abundance, this clonotype is medium-sized. The V and J genes are TRBV7-9 and TRBJ2-7, with D unresolved. Trimming removed 5 bases from V and 6 bases from J, with 14 bases in between. The length of the CDR3 is 13 residues. Germline V gene lookup returns CDR1 SEHNR and CDR2 FQNEAQ (reference sequence). In nucleotides, the CDR3 is TGTGCCAGCAGCCTCGACGCTGTAGGCGAGCAGTACGTC. It encodes CASSLDAVGEQYV.

The genes are TRBV2 and TRBJ2-7, with TRBD2 as a possible D gene (5 bases). CDR3 length: 13 amino acids. With 6 bases removed from V and 2 bases from J, the gap between germline ends came to 11 bases. CDR1 and CDR2 from the germline V gene are SNHLY and FYNNEI. The CDR3 reads CASSRRVTYEQYF. In DNA form, the CDR3 reads TGTGCCAGCAGCCGGCGGGTAACCTACGAGCAGTACTTC.

The chain is built from TRBV10-3 and TRBJ1-1; D remains ambiguous. V was trimmed by 2 bases and J by 2 bases, leaving 9 bases between them. In germline, CDR1 is ENHRY, CDR2 SYGVKD. This CDR3 spans 14 amino acids. CDR3 DNA: TGTGCCATCAGTGAGAAGGTATTAAACACTGAAGCTTTCTTT. Its translation: CAISEKVLNTEAFF.

This clonotype has ten or more counts. The chain couples TRBV9 to TRBJ1-1, with 7 bases fitting TRBD1. This CDR3 is built from 14 residues. With V trimmed by 4 bases and J by 4 bases, 7 bases remained unmatched. The V gene's germline CDR1 is SGDLS and CDR2 YYNGEE. The DNA of the CDR3 is TGTGCCAGCAGCCCGCAACAGGGGATCACTGAAGCTTTCTTT. The encoded protein is CASSPQQGITEAFF.

This clonotype showed up many times. The CDR3 loop reads CASSVSQGMNTEAFF. DNA for the CDR3: TGTGCCAGCAGCGTATCACAGGGGATGAACACTGAAGCTTTCTTT. The rearrangement uses TRBV14 and TRBJ1-1, with TRBD1 matching over 7 bases. This CDR3 has 15 amino acids. Germline CDR1 is SGHDN and CDR2 is FVKESK. After removal of 5 bases from V and 0 bases from J, the junction contained 6 bases not matched to a gene.

The V call is TRBV19, the J call TRBJ2-1; 7 nucleotides align to TRBD2. This CDR3 region has 14 residues. The V gene's germline CDR1 is LNHDA and CDR2 SQIVND (reference sequence). The J segment lost 6 bases and the V segment lost 10 bases, leaving 12 bases of the junction unmatched. CDR3 residues: CATSLAWGGNEQFF. The CDR3 nucleotides read TGTGCCACCTCTCTAGCCTGGGGGGGCAATGAGCAGTTCTTC.

The chain recombines TRBV7-2 with TRBJ2-7; D unclear. The germline gives CDR1 SGHTA, CDR2 FQGNSA. The germline V and J ends were trimmed by 6 bases and 2 bases, with 5 bases remaining between them. The CDR3 runs to 11 residues. The CDR3 DNA reads TGTGCCAGCAGTGGAGCCTACGAGCAGTACGTC. Its protein is CASSGAYEQYV.